This entry lists 27 T cell receptor beta chains sequenced from one sample in a study of T cell therapy after organ transplantation. Sequencing used immunoSEQ multiplex PCR; TCRdb keeps in-frame clones, though not all of them. This sample has about 48,000 clones, with approximately 94% found just once. These receptors have no known antigen. This specimen was CD8+ T cells from blood, taken before autologous CMV-specific T cell therapy. These receptors were collected from a human patient who had received a solid organ transplant and had CMV disease.

Concerning this clone itself: The junction differs from germline at one of its ends, possibly a read error. The chain uses TRBV5-1 and TRBJ2-7, with D tentatively TRBD2 (6 bases). Germline assignment: CDR1 SGHRS and CDR2 YFSETQ. CDR3 length: 16 residues. CDR3 sequence reads: CASTLGFPGVSYEQYF. CDR3 nucleotide sequence: TGCGCCAGCACCTTGGGATTCCCGGGAGTCTCCTACGAGCAGTACTTC.

V gene TRBV18 combines with J gene TRBJ1-2, with 8 bases lining up with TRBD1. In germline, CDR1 is KGHSH, CDR2 LQKENI. CDR3 length: 16 amino acids. J gave up 5 bases and V 0 bases, and 8 bases lay outside the gene matches. The CDR3 region has the DNA TGTGCCAGCTCACCACCGCCCATGACAGGGGAATATGGCTACACCTTC. Amino acid sequence: CASSPPPMTGEYGYTF.

V is TRBV7-9 and J is TRBJ2-2, with D possibly being TRBD1 (6 bases). Per the germline V gene, CDR1 is SEHNR and CDR2 is FQNEAQ (reference sequence). V lost 1 base and J 2 bases, leaving 8 bases between the germline ends. This CDR3 has 15 amino acids. CDR3 in DNA: TGTGCCAGCAGCTTAGTACAGGGAAACACCGGGGAGCTGTTTTTT. The encoded protein is CASSLVQGNTGELFF. The variable domain in full, completed from reference TRBV7-9 and TRBJ2-2, reads DTGVSQNPRHKITKRGQNVTFRCDPISEHNRLYWYRQTLGQGPEFLTYFQNEAQLEKSRLLSDRFSAERPKGSFSTLEIQRTEQGDSAMYLCASSLVQGNTGELFFGEGSRLTVL.

The chain joins TRBV4-1 to TRBJ2-1, with 9 bases that match TRBD2. The CDR3 contains 18 residues. V lost 1 base to trimming and J lost 5 bases; unmatched junction nucleotides: 12. The germline gives CDR1 MGHRA, CDR2 YSYEKL. The CDR3 sequence is CASSQGSSGKGWNNEQFF. CDR3 DNA sequence: TGCGCCAGCAGCCAAGGGTCTAGCGGGAAAGGTTGGAACAATGAGCAGTTCTTC.

V is TRBV6-5 and J is TRBJ1-5; D is undetermined. There are 13 residues in the CDR3. Germline CDR1 and CDR2: MNHEY and SVGAGI. With 2 bases removed from V and 1 base from J, the gap between germline ends came to 3 bases. This CDR3 is CASSYRSNQPQHF. Here the CDR3 DNA reads TGTGCCAGCAGTTACAGGAGCAATCAGCCCCAGCATTTT.

The rearrangement links TRBV21-1 to TRBJ2-5; the tabulated D call, TRBD2, remains unverified against the DNA. TRBV21-1 is a recognized pseudogene. This CDR3 is 16 amino acids long. The CDR3 region is CASSKGEKVVGETQYF. The CDR3 region has the DNA TGTGCCAGCAGCAAAGGGGAGAAGGTCGTGGGGGAGACCCAGTACTTC.

Only one count was recorded for this clone. V is TRBV4-1 and J is TRBJ2-4; D may be TRBD2 (5 bases). Germline V CDR1 and CDR2: MGHRA, YSYEKL. The CDR3 length is 15 residues. V lost 3 bases and J lost 7, with 16 bases in between. CDR3 DNA: TGCGCCAGCAGCCACGACGAAGAGTCGGGGAACATTCAGTACTTC. Translation gives CASSHDEESGNIQYF.

The chain couples TRBV27 to TRBJ2-2; D is uncertain. V was cut by 4 bases and J by 0 bases, with 3 bases left in between. Germline CDR1 MNHEY, CDR2 SMNVEV (reference sequence). The CDR3 has 13 amino acids. CDR3 sequence reads: CASSYSNTGELFF. The CDR3 DNA reads TGTGCCAGCAGTTACTCGAACACCGGGGAGCTGTTTTTT.

The chain recombines TRBV9 with TRBJ1-2, with 8 bases matching TRBD1. V gave up 5 bases and J gave up 6 bases; unmatched junction bases: 6. CDR3 size: 13 residues. The germline CDR1 and CDR2 sequences are SGDLS and YYNGEE. CDR3 amino acids: CASRVRGRDGYTF. CDR3 DNA sequence: TGTGCCAGCAGGGTCAGGGGGCGCGATGGCTACACCTTC.

V and J are TRBV7-8 and TRBJ2-1, with 10 bases that match TRBD2. Germline assignment: CDR1 SGHVS and CDR2 FQNEAQ. CDR3 length: 16 residues. The trim removed 1 base at V and 4 bases at J, leaving 4 bases unmatched. The CDR3 bases are TGTGCCAGCAGCTTAGGAGAGCGGGAGGGGTACAATGAGCAGTTCTTC. This encodes CASSLGEREGYNEQFF.

The gene calls are TRBV4-2 and TRBJ2-1; D remains ambiguous. The germline V and J ends were trimmed by 1 base and 7 bases, with 11 bases remaining between them. The CDR3 length is 14 residues. CDR1 and CDR2 from the germline V gene are LGHNA and YNFKEQ. CDR3 bases: TGTGCCAGCAGCCAAGCCCCCCTTGGTAATGAGCAGTTCTTC. It is translated as CASSQAPLGNEQFF.

As to this clone: The junction does not match germline at one end; this may be a read error. This chain joins TRBV30 and TRBJ1-2, with 7 bases that match TRBD1. The CDR3 has 16 amino acids. From germline, CDR1 is GTSNPN and CDR2 SVGIG (reference sequence). This chain's CDR3 is CARRDRQGLIPDGYTF. The CDR3 DNA follows: TGTGCCCGGAGAGATAGACAGGGACTTATCCCCGATGGCTACACCTTC.

In this sample, this clone turned up once. This chain joins TRBV4-3 and TRBJ2-2; maybe TRBD2 (6 bases). V shed 5 bases and J shed 0 bases, with 7 bases lying between them. Germline V gene data show CDR1 as LGHNA and CDR2 as YSLEER. CDR3 size: 14 residues. The CDR3 DNA is TGCGCCAGCAGCGGCGGGACGAACACCGGGGAGCTGTTTTTT. Residues: CASSGGTNTGELFF.

The rearrangement links TRBV27 to TRBJ2-7; D is ambiguous. CDR3 size: 16 residues. The germline V and J ends were trimmed by 3 bases and 0 bases, with 15 bases remaining between them. Germline values: CDR1 MNHEY, CDR2 SMNVEV (reference sequence). CDR3 sequence reads: CASSFSPKKASYEQYF. Written as DNA, the CDR3 is TGTGCCAGCAGTTTTTCCCCTAAAAAAGCCTCCTACGAGCAGTACTTC.

The CDR3 DNA reads TGTGCCAGCACCCCGGAGGGGGGCACCGGGGAGCTGTTTTTT. Translating it yields CASTPEGGTGELFF. This rearrangement joins TRBV7-6 to TRBJ2-2; possibly TRBD1 or TRBD2 for D (6 bases each). The V gene's germline CDR1 is SGHVS and CDR2 FNYEAQ. The V gene lost 7 bases and the J gene lost 4 bases, with 13 bases spanning the gap. The CDR3 has 14 residues. Full variable domain (outside the CDR3, taken from reference TRBV7-6 and TRBJ2-2): GAGVSQSPRYKVTKRGQDVALRCDPISGHVSLYWYRQALGQGPEFLTYFNYEAQQDKSGLPNDRFSAERPEGSISTLTIQRTEQRDSAMYRCASTPEGGTGELFFGEGSRLTVL.

The chain uses TRBV15 and TRBJ2-5, with TRBD2 as a possible D gene (6 bases). The end of the DNA aligns better with TRBJ2-7, so the J call may be wrong. This CDR3 spans 14 amino acids. Germline loops: CDR1 LNHNV, CDR2 YYDKDF (reference sequence). The CDR3 here is CATSREGGAYEQYF. CDR3 sequence (DNA): TGTGCCACCAGCAGAGAGGGGGGTGCCTACGAGCAGTACTTC.

The rearrangement uses TRBV30 and TRBJ2-1; D perhaps matches TRBD2 (6 bases). This CDR3 is 16 amino acids long. Trimming left V 4 bases short and J 2 bases short, with 18 bases between. From germline, CDR1 is GTSNPN and CDR2 SVGIG (reference sequence). The CDR3 is CAWIPGSSAAYNEQFF. The CDR3 DNA follows: TGTGCCTGGATCCCCGGGAGTAGCGCTGCCTACAATGAGCAGTTCTTC. Full variable domain (outside the CDR3, taken from reference TRBV30 and TRBJ2-1): SQTIHQWPATLVQPVGSPLSLECTVEGTSNPNLYWYRQAAGRGLQLLFYSVGIGQISSEVPQNLSASRPQDRQFILSSKKLLLSDSGFYLCAWIPGSSAAYNEQFFGPGTRLTVL.

This sequence joins TRBV6-1 and TRBJ1-5; D is possibly TRBD1 (6 bases). The CDR3 extends over 16 amino acids. Trimming took 2 bases from V and 5 from J, leaving 16 bases between them. Per germline, CDR1 MNHNS and CDR2 SASEGT. The CDR3 loop reads CASSESVSGGHQPQHF. DNA of the CDR3: TGTGCCAGCAGTGAATCGGTTTCGGGGGGCCATCAGCCCCAGCATTTT.

The chain employs TRBV27 and TRBJ2-7; 8 bases match TRBD1. Trimming removed 5 bases from V and 4 bases from J; junction bases left unmatched: 4. The CDR3 runs 13 residues. CDR1 is MNHEY and CDR2 is SMNVEV in the germline V gene (reference sequence). The CDR3 coding sequence is TGTGCCAGCAGTCCCCGGACAGGGTACGAGCAGTACTTC. It is translated as CASSPRTGYEQYF.

The rearrangement links TRBV11-2 to TRBJ2-5; 7 bases map to TRBD1. The V segment lost 5 bases and the J segment 1 base; nucleotides outside the gene matches: 4. The germline V gene encodes CDR1 SGHAT and CDR2 FQNNGV. This CDR3 has 14 residues. CDR3 in amino acids: CASSPGQSQETQYF. CDR3 bases: TGTGCCAGCAGCCCGGGACAGTCCCAAGAGACCCAGTACTTC.

This chain joins TRBV7-2 and TRBJ2-7; no definite D call. CDR3 length: 15 residues. V was clipped by 0 bases and J by 1 base, with 10 bases between them. CDR1 is SGHTA and CDR2 is FQGNSA in the germline V gene. CDR3: CASSLADTASYEQYF. The CDR3 DNA follows: TGTGCCAGCAGCTTAGCAGACACGGCATCCTACGAGCAGTACTTC.

As concerns this clone: Different DNA sequences within this sample yield the same CDR3. The J gene is TRBJ2-7, the V gene TRBV4-3; 7 bases agree with TRBD1. V was clipped by 0 bases and J by 3 bases; unmatched bases: 5. The germline gives CDR1 LGHNA, CDR2 YSLEER. This CDR3 has 15 amino acids. As DNA, the CDR3 is TGCGCCAGCAGCCAAGATAGAACAGGGGACTACGAGCAGTACTTC. This gives the protein CASSQDRTGDYEQYF.

The chain couples TRBV15 to TRBJ2-6; 8 bases agree with TRBD2. J gave up 0 bases and V 3 bases, and 7 bases lay outside the gene matches. Per germline, CDR1 LNHNV and CDR2 YYDKDF (reference sequence). The CDR3 spans 18 residues. This CDR3 is CATSSLAGSTSGANVLTF. CDR3 coding DNA: TGTGCCACCAGCAGCCTAGCGGGTTCTACCTCTGGGGCCAACGTCCTGACTTTC.

The chain is built from TRBV5-1 and TRBJ1-4; D not certain. CDR1 is SGHRS, CDR2 YFSETQ, per germline. V was cut by 0 bases and J by 8 bases, with 8 bases left in between. This CDR3 has 13 amino acids. CDR3 protein: CASSLDPEEKLFF. The DNA for the CDR3 is TGCGCCAGCAGCTTGGATCCGGAGGAAAAACTGTTTTTT.

This chain uses TRBV11-2 with TRBJ1-1, with 8 bases matching TRBD1. Germline values: CDR1 SGHAT, CDR2 FQNNGV. The CDR3 totals 15 residues. V shed 5 bases, J shed 4 bases, and the junction held 9 bases outside the gene matches. CDR3 DNA sequence: TGTGCCAGCAGCCCGACACCCCAGGGGGCCACTGAAGCTTTCTTT. It is translated as CASSPTPQGATEAFF. The whole variable domain, remainder taken from reference TRBV11-2 and TRBJ1-1, is EAGVAQSPRYKIIEKRQSVAFWCNPISGHATLYWYQQILGQGPKLLIQFQNNGVVDDSQLPKDRFSAERLKGVDSTLKIQPAKLEDSAVYLCASSPTPQGATEAFFGQGTRLTVV.

The chain is built from TRBV27 and TRBJ1-1; D remains unclear. The CDR3 is 15 residues long. Germline CDR1 reads MNHEY; CDR2 reads SMNVEV (reference sequence). V was clipped by 6 bases and J by 4 bases, with 18 bases between them. In DNA form, the CDR3 reads TGTGCCAGCAGCTACCTCGTCGGGGTTGGCACTGAAGCTTTCTTT. This codes for CASSYLVGVGTEAFF.

The chain links TRBV9 to TRBJ2-7; D possibly corresponds to TRBD1 (6 bases). Germline lookup yields CDR1 SGDLS and CDR2 YYNGEE. The CDR3 sequence is 15 residues long. With 0 bases removed from V and 0 bases from J, the gap between germline ends came to 10 bases. This CDR3 is CASSVGQAPSYEQYF. The CDR3 DNA reads as TGTGCCAGCAGCGTAGGACAGGCCCCCTCCTACGAGCAGTACTTC.